This TCR beta chain emerged from a study of tumor-infiltrating lymphocytes in primary liver carcinoma. Study-level background: The patients presented with primary liver carcinoma, which was managed through surgical resection.

cDNA specific to TCR beta was made from around 470 ng of total RNA, with a constant-region primer employed for priming. Three nested multiplex PCR rounds of slightly modified ARM-PCR generated TCR beta libraries. Forward primers for TRBV1-TRBV30 and a C-beta reverse primer served the first two PCR rounds, at roughly 10 cycles each. TCRdb analysed the multiplex PCR reads with MiXCR anew, one entry per CDR3 protein. The sample carries about 210,000 distinct CDR3 sequences, about two thirds recorded once. The authors took blood RNA from unsorted whole blood and also extracted germline DNA. Chronic HBV infection was present in the patients, who were treatment-naive. CDR3 length: 17 amino acids. Per the germline V gene, CDR1 is SNHLY and CDR2 is FYNNEI. V trimming: 4 bases; J trimming: 0 bases; junction bases outside the gene matches: 5.

Source material: peripheral blood. The chain recombines TRBV2 with TRBJ1-3; 11 bases agree with TRBD1. This clonotype was sampled from a woman aged 55-70 years with primary liver carcinoma and hepatitis B virus infection. CDR3 in DNA: TGTGCCAGCAGTGGGACAGGGGGCACCTTCTCTGGAAACACCATATATTTT. It yields the protein CASSGTGGTFSGNTIYF.